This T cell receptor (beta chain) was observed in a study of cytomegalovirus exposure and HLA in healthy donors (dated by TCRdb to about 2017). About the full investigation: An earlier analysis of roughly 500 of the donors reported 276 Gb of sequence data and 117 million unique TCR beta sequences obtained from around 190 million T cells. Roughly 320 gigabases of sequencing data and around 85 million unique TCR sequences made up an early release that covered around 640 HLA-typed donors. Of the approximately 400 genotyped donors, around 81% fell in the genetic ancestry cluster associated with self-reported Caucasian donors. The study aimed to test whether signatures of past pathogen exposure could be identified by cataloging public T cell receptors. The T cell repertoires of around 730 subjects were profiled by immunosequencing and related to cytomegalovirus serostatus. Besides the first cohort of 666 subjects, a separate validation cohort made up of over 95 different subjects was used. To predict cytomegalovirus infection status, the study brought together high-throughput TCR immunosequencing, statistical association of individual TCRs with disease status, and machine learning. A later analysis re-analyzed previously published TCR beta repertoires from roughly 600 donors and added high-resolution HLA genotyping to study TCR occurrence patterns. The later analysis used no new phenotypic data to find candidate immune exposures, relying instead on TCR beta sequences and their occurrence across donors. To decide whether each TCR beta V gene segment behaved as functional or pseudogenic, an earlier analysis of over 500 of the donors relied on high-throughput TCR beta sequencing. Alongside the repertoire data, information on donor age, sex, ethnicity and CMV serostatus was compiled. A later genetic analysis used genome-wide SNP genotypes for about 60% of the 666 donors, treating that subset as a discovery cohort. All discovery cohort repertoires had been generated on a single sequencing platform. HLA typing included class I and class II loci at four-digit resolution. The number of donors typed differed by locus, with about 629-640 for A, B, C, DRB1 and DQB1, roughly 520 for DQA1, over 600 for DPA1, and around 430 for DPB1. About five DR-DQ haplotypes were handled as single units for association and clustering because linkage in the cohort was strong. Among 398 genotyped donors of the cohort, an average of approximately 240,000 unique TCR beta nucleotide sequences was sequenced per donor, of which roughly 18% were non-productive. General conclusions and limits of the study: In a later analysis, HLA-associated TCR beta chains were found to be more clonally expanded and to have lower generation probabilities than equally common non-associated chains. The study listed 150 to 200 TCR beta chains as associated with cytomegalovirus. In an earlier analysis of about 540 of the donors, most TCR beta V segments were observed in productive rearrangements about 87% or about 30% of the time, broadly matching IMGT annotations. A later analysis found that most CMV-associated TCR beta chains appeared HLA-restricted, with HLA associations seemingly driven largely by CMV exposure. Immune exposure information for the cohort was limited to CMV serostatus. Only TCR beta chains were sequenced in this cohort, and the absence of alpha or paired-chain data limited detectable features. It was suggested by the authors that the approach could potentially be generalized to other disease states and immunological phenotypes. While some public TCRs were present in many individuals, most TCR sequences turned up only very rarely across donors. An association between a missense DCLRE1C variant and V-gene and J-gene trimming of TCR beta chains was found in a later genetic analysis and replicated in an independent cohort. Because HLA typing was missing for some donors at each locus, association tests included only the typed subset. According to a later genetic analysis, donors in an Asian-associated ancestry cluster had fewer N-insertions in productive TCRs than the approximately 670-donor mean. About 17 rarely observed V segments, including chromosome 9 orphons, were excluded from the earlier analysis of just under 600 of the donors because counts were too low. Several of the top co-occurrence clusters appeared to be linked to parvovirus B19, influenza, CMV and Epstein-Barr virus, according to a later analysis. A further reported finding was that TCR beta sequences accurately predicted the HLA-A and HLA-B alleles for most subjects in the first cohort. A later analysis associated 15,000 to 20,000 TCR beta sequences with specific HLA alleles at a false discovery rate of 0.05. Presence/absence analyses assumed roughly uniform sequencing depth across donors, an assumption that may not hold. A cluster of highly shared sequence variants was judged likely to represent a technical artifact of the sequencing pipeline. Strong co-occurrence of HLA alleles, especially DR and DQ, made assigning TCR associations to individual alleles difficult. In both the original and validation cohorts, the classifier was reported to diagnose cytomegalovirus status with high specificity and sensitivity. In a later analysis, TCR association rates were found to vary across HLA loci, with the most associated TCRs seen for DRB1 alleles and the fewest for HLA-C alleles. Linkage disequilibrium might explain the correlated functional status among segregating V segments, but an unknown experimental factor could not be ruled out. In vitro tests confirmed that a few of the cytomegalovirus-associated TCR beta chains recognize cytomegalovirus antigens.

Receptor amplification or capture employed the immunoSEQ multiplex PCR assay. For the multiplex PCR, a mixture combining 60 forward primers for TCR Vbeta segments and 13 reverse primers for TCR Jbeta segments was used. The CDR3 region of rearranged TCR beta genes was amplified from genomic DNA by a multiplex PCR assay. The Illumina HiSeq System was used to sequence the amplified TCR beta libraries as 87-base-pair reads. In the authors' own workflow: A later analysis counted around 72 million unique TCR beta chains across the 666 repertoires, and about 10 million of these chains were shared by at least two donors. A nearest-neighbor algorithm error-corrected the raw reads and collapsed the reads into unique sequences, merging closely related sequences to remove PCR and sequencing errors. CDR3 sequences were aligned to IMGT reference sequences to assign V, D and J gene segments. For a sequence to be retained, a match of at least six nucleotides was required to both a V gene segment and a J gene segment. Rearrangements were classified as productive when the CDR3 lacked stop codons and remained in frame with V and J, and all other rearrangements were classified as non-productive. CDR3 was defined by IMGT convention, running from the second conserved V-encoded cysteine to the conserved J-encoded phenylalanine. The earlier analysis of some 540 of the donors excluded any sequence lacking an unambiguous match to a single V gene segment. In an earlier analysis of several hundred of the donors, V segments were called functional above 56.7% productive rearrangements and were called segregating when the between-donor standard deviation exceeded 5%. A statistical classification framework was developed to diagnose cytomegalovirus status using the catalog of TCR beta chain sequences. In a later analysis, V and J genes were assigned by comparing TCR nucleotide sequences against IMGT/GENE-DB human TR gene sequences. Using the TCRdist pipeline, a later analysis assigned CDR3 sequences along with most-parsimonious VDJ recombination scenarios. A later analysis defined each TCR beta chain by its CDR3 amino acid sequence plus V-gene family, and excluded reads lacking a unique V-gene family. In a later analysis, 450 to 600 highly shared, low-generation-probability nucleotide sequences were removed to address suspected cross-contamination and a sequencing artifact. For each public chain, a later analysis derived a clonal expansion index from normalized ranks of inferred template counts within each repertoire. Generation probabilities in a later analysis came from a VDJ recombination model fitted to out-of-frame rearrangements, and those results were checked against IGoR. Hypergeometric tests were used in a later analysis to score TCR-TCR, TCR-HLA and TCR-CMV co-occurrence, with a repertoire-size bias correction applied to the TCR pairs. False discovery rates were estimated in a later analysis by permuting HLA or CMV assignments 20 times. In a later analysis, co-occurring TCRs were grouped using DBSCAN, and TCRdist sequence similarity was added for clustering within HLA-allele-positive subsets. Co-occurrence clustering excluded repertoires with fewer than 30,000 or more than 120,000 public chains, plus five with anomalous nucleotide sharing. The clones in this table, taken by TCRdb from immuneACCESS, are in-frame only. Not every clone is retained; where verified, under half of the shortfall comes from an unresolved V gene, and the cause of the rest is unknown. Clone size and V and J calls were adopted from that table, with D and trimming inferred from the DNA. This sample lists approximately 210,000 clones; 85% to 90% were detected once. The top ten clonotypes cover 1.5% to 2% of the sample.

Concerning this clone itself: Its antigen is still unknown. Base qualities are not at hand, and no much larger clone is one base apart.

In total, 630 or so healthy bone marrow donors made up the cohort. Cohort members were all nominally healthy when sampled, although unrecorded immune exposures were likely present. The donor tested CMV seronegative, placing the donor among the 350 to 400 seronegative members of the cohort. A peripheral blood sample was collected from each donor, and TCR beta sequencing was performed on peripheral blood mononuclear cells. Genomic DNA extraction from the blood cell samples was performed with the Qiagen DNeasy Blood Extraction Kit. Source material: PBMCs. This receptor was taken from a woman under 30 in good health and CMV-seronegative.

The base sequence is TGCGCCAGCAGCCCATCCGGTAGCTCCTACAATGAGCAGTTCTTC. This encodes CASSPSGSSYNEQFF. This receptor chain uses TRBV4-1 and TRBJ2-1; there is no confident call for the D gene. For CDR1 and CDR2, the germline V gene lists MGHRA and YSYEKL. V was cut back by 4 bases and J by 0 bases, leaving a gap of 10 bases between them. There are 15 amino acids in the CDR3, from cysteine to phenylalanine inclusive. Only the CDR3 portion is preserved as DNA: 45 bases, with reading frame beginning at the first base.